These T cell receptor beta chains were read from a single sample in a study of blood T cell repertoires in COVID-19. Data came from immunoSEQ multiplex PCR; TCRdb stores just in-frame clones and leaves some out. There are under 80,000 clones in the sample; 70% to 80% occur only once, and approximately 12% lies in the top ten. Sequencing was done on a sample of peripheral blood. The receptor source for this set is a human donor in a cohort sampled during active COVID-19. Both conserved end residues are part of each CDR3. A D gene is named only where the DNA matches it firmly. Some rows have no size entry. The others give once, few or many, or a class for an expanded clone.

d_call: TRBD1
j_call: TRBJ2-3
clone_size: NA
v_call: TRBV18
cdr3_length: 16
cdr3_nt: TGTGCCAGCTCATCGACAGGGGGGAGTTTCACAGATACGCAGTATTTT
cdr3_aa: CASSSTGGSFTDTQYF

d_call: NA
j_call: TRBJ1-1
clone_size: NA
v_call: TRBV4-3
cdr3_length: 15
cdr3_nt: TGCGCCAGCAGCCAAGTATGGCAGGGAAACACTGAAGCTTTCTTT
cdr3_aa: CASSQVWQGNTEAFF

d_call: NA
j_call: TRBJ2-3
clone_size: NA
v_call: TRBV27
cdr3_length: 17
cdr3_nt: TGTGCCAGCAGTCACACACCCCCGGGAGTTAGGTCAGATACGCAGTATTTT
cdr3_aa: CASSHTPPGVRSDTQYF

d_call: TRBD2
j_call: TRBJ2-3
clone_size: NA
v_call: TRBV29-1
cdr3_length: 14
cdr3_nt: TGCAGCGTTGCTAGGAGCGGGAGGACAGATACGCAGTATTTT
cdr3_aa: CSVARSGRTDTQYF

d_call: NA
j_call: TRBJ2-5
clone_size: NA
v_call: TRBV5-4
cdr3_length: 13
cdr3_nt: TGTGCCAGCAGCTTTTCCGGGGAAGAGACCCAGTACTTC
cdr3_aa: CASSFSGEETQYF

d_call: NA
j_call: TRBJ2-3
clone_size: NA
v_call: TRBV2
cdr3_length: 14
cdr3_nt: TGTGCCAGCAGTATAGCGGACTTGATAGATACGCAGTATTTT
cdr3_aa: CASSIADLIDTQYF

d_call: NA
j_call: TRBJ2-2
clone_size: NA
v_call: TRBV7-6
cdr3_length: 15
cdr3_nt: TGTGCCAGCAGCGAGCGTTCAAGGGGGTCCGGGGAGCTGTTTTTT
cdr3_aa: CASSERSRGSGELFF

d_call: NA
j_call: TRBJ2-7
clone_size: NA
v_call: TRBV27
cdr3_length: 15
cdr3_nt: TGTGCCAGCGTGGCGCCCAAGCTCGGGACCTACGAGCAGTACTTC
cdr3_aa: CASVAPKLGTYEQYF

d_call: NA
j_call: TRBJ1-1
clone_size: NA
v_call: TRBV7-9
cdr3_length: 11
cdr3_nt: TGTGCCAGCAGCCCCCATCCAGGGGCTTTCTTT
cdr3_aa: CASSPHPGAFF

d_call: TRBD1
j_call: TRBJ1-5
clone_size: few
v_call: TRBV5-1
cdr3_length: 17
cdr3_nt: TGCGCCAGCAGTCCCGGGACAGGGGTGGACGGGAATCAGCCCCAGCATTTT
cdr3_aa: CASSPGTGVDGNQPQHF

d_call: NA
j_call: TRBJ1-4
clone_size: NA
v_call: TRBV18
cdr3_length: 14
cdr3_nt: TGTGCCAGCTCACCGACGGCAGGGAAAGAAAAACTGTTTTTT
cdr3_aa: CASSPTAGKEKLFF

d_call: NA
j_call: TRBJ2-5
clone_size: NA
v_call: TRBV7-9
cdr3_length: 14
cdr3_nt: TGTGCCAGCAGCTTGGGTGGCGGGGCCGGGACCCAGTACTTC
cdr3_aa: CASSLGGGAGTQYF

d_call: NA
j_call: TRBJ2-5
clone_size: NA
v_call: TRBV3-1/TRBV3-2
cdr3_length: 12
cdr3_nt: TGTGCCAGCAGCCAATACAGCGAGACCCAGTACTTC
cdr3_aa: CASSQYSETQYF

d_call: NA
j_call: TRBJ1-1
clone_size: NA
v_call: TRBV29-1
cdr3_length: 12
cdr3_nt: TGCAGCGTTCTCAGGGCGAACACTGAAGCTTTCTTT
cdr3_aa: CSVLRANTEAFF

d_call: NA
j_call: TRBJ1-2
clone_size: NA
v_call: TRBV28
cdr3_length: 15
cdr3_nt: TGTGCCAGCAGTTTCATTCTAAATTCAGGGGCCCTCTACACCTTC
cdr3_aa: CASSFILNSGALYTF

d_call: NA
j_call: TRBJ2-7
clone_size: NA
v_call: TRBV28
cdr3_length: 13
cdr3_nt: TGTGCCAGCAGTTTAGGCCCAACCTACGAGCAGTACTTC
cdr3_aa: CASSLGPTYEQYF

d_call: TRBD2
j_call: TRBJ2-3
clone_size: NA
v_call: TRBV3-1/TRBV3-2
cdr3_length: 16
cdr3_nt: TGTGCCAGCAGCCAAGTGCGGACTAGCCTTCCAGATACGCAGTATTTT
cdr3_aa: CASSQVRTSLPDTQYF

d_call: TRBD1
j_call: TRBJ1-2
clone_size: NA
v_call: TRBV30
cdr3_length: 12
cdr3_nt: TGTGCCTTTTCCGGGACAGGGGTTGGCTACACCTTC
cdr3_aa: CAFSGTGVGYTF

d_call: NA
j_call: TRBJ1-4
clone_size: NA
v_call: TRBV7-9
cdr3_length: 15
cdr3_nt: TGTGCCAGCAGAAGAGGGTCGACACCTAATGAAAAACTGTTTTTT
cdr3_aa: CASRRGSTPNEKLFF

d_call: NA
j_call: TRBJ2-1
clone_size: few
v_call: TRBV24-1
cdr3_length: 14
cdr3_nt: TGTGCCACCAGTGATCGACAGGTCCACAATGAGCAGTTCTTC
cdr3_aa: CATSDRQVHNEQFF

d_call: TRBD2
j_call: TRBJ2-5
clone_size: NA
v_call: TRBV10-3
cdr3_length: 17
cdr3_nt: TGTGCCATCAGTGACCCCGGACTAGCGGAAATCGAAGAGACCCAGTACTTC
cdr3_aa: CAISDPGLAEIEETQYF

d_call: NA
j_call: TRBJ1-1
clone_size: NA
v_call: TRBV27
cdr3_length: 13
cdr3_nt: TGTGCCAGCAGTCGAGGGCCATACACTGAAGCTTTCTTT
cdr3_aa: CASSRGPYTEAFF

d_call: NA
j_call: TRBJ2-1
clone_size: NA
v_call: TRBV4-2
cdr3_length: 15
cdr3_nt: TGTGCCAGCAGCCAAGGTACGCAGGGGAGCGATGAGCAGTTCTTC
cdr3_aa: CASSQGTQGSDEQFF

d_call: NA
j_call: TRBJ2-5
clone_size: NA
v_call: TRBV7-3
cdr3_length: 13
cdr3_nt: TGTGCCAGCAGACCCGACAGCCAAGAGACCCAGTACTTC
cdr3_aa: CASRPDSQETQYF

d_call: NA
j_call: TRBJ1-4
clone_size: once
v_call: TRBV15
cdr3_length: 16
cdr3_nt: TGTGCCACCAGCAGAGACGTAGTTGCAACTAATGAAAAACTGTTTTTT
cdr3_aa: CATSRDVVATNEKLFF

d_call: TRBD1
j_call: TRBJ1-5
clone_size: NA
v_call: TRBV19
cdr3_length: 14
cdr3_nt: TGTGCCAGTAGTACCACAGGGGGCAATCAGCCCCAGCATTTT
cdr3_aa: CASSTTGGNQPQHF

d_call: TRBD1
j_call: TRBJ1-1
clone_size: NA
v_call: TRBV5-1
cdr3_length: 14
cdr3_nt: TGCGCCAGCAGCTTGGGGGGACAGGGGATTGAAGCTTTCTTT
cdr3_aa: CASSLGGQGIEAFF

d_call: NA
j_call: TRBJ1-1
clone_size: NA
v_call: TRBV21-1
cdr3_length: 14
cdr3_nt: TGTGCCAGCAGTTGTTCTCGGAGGGTCGCTGAAGCTTTCTTT
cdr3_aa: CASSCSRRVAEAFF

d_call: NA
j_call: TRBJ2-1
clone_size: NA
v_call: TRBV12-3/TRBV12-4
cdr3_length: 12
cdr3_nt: TGTGCCAGCGAATTCAGGGCCCATGAGCAGTTCTTC
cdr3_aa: CASEFRAHEQFF

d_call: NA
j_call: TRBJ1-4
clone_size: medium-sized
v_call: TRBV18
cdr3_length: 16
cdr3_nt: TGTGCCAGCTCACGAGGAGGTCATGCAACTAATGAAAAACTGTTTTTT
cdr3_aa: CASSRGGHATNEKLFF

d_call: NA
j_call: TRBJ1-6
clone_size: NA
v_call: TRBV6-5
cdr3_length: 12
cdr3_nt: TGTGCCGCCGCGCGGGGTAATTCACCCCTCCACTTT
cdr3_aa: CAAARGNSPLHF

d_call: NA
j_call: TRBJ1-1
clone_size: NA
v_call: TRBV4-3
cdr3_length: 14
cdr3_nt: TGCGCCAGCAGCCAGCAGGGTGGAGTAACTGAAGCTTTCTTT
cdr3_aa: CASSQQGGVTEAFF

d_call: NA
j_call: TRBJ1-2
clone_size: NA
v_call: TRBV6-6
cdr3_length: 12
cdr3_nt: TGTGCCAGCACCCTGGACAGCTATGGCTACACCTTC
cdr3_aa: CASTLDSYGYTF

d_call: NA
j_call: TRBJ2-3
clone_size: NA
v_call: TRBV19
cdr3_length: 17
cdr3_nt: TGTGCCAGTAGTAAAATCGGACTTGCCCCCAGCACAGATACGCAGTATTTT
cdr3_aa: CASSKIGLAPSTDTQYF

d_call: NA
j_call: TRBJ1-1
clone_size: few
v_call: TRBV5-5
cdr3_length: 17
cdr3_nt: TGTGCCAGCAGTTTCCCTCACCCGGCAGGATTGAACACTGAAGCTTTCTTT
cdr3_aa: CASSFPHPAGLNTEAFF

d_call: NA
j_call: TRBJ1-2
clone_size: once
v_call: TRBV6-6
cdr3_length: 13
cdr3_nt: TGTGCCAGCAGTTACTCGCGAGACTATGGCTACACCTTC
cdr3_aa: CASSYSRDYGYTF

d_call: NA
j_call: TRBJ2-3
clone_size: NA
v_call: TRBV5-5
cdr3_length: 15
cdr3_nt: TGTGCCAGCAGCTCACCCACCGGACAGTCAGATACGCAGTATTTT
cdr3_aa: CASSSPTGQSDTQYF

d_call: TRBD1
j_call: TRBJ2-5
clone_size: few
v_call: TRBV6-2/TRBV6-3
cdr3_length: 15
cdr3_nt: TGTGCCAGCAGTTACCAGGGACAGGGTAGGGAGACCCAGTACTTC
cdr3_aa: CASSYQGQGRETQYF

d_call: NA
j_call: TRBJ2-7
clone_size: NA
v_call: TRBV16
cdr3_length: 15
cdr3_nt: TGTGCCAGCAGCCAATCCTTGGGCAGCTCCTACGAGCAGTACTTC
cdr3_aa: CASSQSLGSSYEQYF

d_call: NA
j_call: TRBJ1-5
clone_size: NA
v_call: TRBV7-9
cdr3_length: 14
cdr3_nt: TGTGCCAGCAGCGGGGGGGGCAGCAATCAGCCCCAGCATTTT
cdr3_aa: CASSGGGSNQPQHF

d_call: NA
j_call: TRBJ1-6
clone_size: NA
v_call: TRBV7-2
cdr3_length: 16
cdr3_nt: TGTGCCAGCAGCTTAGGTTCAGGGGTCCTAAATTCACCCCTCCACTTT
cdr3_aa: CASSLGSGVLNSPLHF

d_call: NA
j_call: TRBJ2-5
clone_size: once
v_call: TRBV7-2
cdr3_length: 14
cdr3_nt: TGTGCCAGCAGCTTAGCGGGGGCGGGAGAGACCCAGTACTTC
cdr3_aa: CASSLAGAGETQYF

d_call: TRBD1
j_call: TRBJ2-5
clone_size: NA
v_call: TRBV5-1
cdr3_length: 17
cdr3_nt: TGCGCCAGCAGCTTGGCCCCAAAAGGGACAGCCGAAGAGACCCAGTACTTC
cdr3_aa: CASSLAPKGTAEETQYF

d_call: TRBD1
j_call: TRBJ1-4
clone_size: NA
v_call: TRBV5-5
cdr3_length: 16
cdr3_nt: TGTGCCAGCAGCCCTAGCAGGGGGCCGGGGAATGAAAAACTGTTTTTT
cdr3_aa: CASSPSRGPGNEKLFF

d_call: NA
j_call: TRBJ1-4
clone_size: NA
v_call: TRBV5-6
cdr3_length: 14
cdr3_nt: TGTGCCAGCAGCCACAGGGATGTTAATGAAAAACTGTTTTTT
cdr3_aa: CASSHRDVNEKLFF

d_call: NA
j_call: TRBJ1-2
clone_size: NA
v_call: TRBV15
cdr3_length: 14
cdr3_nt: TGTGCCACCAGCAGAGATCGGCAGGGTCGCGGCTACACCTTC
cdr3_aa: CATSRDRQGRGYTF

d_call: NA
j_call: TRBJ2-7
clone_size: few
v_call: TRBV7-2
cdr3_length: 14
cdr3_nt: TGTGCCAGCAGCTTAGCGTCGAGGAGCTACGAGCAGTACTTC
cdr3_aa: CASSLASRSYEQYF

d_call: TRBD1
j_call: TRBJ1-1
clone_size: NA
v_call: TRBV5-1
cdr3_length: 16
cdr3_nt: TGCGCCAGCAGCTTTTCGACAGGGGGCTTCGGCACTGAAGCTTTCTTT
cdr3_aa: CASSFSTGGFGTEAFF